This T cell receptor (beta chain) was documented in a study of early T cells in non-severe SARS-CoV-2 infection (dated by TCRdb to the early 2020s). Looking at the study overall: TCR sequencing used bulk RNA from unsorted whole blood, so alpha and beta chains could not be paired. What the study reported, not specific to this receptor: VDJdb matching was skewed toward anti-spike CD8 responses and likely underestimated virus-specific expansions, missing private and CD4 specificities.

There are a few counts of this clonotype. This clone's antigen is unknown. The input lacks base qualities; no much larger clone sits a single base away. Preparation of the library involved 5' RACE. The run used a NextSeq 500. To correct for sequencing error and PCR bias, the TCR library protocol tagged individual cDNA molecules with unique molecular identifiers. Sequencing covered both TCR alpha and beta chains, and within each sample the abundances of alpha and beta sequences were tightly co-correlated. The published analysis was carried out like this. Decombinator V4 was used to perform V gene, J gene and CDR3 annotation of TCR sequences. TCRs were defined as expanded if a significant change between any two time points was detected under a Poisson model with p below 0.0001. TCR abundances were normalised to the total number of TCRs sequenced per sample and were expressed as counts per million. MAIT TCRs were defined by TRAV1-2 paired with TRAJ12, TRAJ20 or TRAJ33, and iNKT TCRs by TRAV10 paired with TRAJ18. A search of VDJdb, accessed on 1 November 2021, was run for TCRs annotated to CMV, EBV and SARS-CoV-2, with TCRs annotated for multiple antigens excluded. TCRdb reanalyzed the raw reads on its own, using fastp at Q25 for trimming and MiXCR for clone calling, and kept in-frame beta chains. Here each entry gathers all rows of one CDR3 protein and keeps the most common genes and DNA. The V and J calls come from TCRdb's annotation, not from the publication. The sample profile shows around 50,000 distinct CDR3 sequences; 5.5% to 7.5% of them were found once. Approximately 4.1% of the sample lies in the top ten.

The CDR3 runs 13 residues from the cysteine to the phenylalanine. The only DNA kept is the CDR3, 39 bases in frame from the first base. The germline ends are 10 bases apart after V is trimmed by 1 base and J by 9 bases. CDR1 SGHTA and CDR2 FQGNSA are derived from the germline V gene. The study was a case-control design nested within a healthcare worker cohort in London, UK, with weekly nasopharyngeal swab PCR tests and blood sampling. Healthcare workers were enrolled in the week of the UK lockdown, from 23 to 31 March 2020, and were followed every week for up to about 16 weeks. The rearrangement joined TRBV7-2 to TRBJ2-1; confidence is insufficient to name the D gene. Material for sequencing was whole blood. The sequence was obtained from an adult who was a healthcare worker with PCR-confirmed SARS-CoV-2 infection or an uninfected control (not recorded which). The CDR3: CASSLVGKFEQFF. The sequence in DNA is TGTGCCAGCAGCTTAGTAGGAAAGTTTGAGCAGTTCTTC.